Shown below are 9 T cell receptor beta chains from a single sample sequenced in a study of blood T cell repertoires in COVID-19. The protocol was immunoSEQ multiplex PCR, while the TCRdb copy is restricted to in-frame clones and leaves out a portion. The table has some 170,000 clones, about 90% seen once. Sequenced sample: PBMCs or T cells enriched from blood (not recorded which). The receptors were sampled from a human donor with acute COVID-19. The donor label of this sample is uncertain.

About this clone itself: Other DNA sequences from this sample encode an identical CDR3 as well. J is TRBJ1-5 and V is TRBV19, with 7 bases that match TRBD1. CDR1 and CDR2 (germline): LNHDA, SQIVND (reference sequence). There are 14 residues in the CDR3. J was trimmed by 1 base and V by 3 bases; bases with no gene match: 0. CDR3 in amino acids: CASSIRGSNQPQHF. The CDR3 DNA reads TGTGCCAGTAGTATCAGGGGGAGCAATCAGCCCCAGCATTTT.

The chain recombines TRBV7-2 with TRBJ1-1; D is ambiguous. Germline V gene lookup returns CDR1 SGHTA and CDR2 FQGNSA. The V and J ends lost 3 bases and 12 bases respectively, with 26 bases between them. The CDR3 covers 16 residues. CDR3 sequence: CASSFNPGEGVEKTFF. The CDR3 DNA sequence: TGTGCCAGCAGCTTTAACCCCGGGGAGGGAGTAGAAAAAACTTTCTTT.

This chain links TRBV29-1 with TRBJ2-7; D is perhaps TRBD1 (6 bases). The CDR3 loop spans 15 amino acids. The germline V gene encodes CDR1 SQVTM and CDR2 ANQGSEA. V gave up 6 bases and J gave up 0 bases, with 18 bases separating them. The CDR3 nucleotides are TGCAGCGTGAACCAGCCTGGACAGTACTCCTACGAGCAGTACTTC. Translated, it gives CSVNQPGQYSYEQYF.

This clone was observed a handful of times. The V call is TRBV28, the J call TRBJ1-5, with 8 bases lining up with TRBD1. CDR3 length: 14 residues. V lost 4 bases to trimming and J lost 6 bases; unmatched junction nucleotides: 5. Germline V gives CDR1 MDHEN, CDR2 SYDVKM. The DNA for the CDR3 is TGTGCCAGCAGTTCTCAGGGGGCTTTTCAGCCCCAGCATTTT. Translating gives CASSSQGAFQPQHF.

In this sample, this clone turned up a few times. This sequence joins TRBV6-5 and TRBJ1-6; D is possibly TRBD1 (5 bases). Germline CDR1 is MNHEY and CDR2 is SVGAGI. CDR3 length equals 14 residues. The V end was cut by 8 bases, the J end by 6 bases, with 14 bases between. CDR3: CASDRGSGNSPLHF. DNA of the CDR3: TGTGCCAGCGATCGGGGGTCGGGTAATTCACCCCTCCACTTT.

The gene calls are TRBV27 and TRBJ1-5; D is unresolved. The CDR3 is 15 residues long. The V gene's germline CDR1 is MNHEY and CDR2 SMNVEV (reference sequence). V was cut by 2 bases and J by 2 bases, with 10 bases left in between. DNA for the CDR3: TGTGCCAGCAGTTTAGCGGGGATGGGCAATCAGCCCCAGCATTTT. Amino acid sequence: CASSLAGMGNQPQHF.

This clone was seen once. V and J are TRBV30 and TRBJ1-1, with D possibly TRBD1 on 5 matching bases. This CDR3 is 12 amino acids long. V lost 5 bases and J 0 bases, leaving 7 bases between the germline ends. Germline CDR1 GTSNPN, CDR2 SVGIG (reference sequence). The CDR3: CAWRGMNTEAFF. CDR3 in DNA: TGTGCCTGGCGGGGGATGAACACTGAAGCTTTCTTT.

The chain combines TRBV11-2 with TRBJ1-1, with D perhaps TRBD1 (6 bases). The CDR3 loop spans 18 amino acids. Trimming stripped 4 bases from V and 4 bases from J, with 25 bases between. The germline CDR1 and CDR2 sequences are SGHAT and FQNNGV. The CDR3 coding sequence is TGTGCCAGCAGCTATATGGTAGGCGCCGGGGGGCTGGGCACTGAAGCTTTCTTT. It is translated as CASSYMVGAGGLGTEAFF.

The rearrangement joins TRBV4-1 to TRBJ2-5; D is unclear. CDR1 and CDR2 (germline): MGHRA, YSYEKL. V shed 3 bases and J shed 5 bases, with 10 bases lying between them. The CDR3 has 13 amino acids. The CDR3 loop reads CASSHRFAETQYF. DNA for the CDR3: TGCGCCAGCAGCCATCGTTTTGCGGAGACCCAGTACTTC.